The 20 T cell receptor beta chains reported below all come from one sample, sequenced in a study of blood T cell repertoires in COVID-19. Clones were read by immunoSEQ multiplex PCR, and TCRdb kept only the in-frame ones, dropping some. The sample holds 130,000 to 150,000 clones, more than 80% seen once. Sequencing input: peripheral blood. These receptor sequences come from a human donor with acute or convalescent COVID-19. The donor label of this sample is uncertain.

The rearrangement joins TRBV7-8 to TRBJ1-5, with D possibly matching TRBD1 (6 bases). With 1 base removed from V and 7 bases from J, the gap between germline ends came to 11 bases. CDR3 size: 14 residues. Germline V CDR1 and CDR2: SGHVS, FQNEAQ. This CDR3 reads CASSLDRVSQPQHF. For the CDR3, the DNA is TGTGCCAGCAGCTTAGACAGGGTAAGCCAGCCCCAGCATTTT.

This chain connects TRBV6-5 to TRBJ1-5, with D possibly TRBD1 on 6 matching bases. V dropped 6 bases and J dropped 4 bases, with 16 bases sitting between them. CDR1 is MNHEY, CDR2 SVGAGI, per germline. The CDR3 is 15 amino acids. The CDR3 sequence: CASRRFIQGNQPQHF. CDR3 in DNA: TGTGCCAGCAGACGTTTTATACAGGGAAATCAGCCCCAGCATTTT.

The chain combines TRBV19 with TRBJ1-2, with TRBD1 matching over 8 bases. Germline CDR1 LNHDA, CDR2 SQIVND (reference sequence). With V trimmed by 1 base and J by 7 bases, 8 bases remained unmatched. This CDR3 has 15 residues. For the CDR3, the DNA is TGTGCCAGTAGTATAGGGTCCAGGGGGCAACTTGGCTACACCTTC. Protein: CASSIGSRGQLGYTF.

A single count supports this clone. The chain carries TRBV3-1 (or the pseudogene TRBV3-2) and TRBJ1-2; the match to TRBD1 covers 9 bases. Unmatched junction bases numbered 12, after V lost 3 bases and J lost 4 bases. Germline V gene sequence: CDR1 LGHDT, CDR2 YNNKEL (reference sequence). The CDR3 is made up of 17 amino acids. CDR3 region: CASSHGRMGQGGYGYTF. CDR3 DNA sequence: TGTGCCAGCAGCCATGGGCGAATGGGACAGGGAGGCTATGGCTACACCTTC.

DNA for the CDR3: TGTGCCAGCAGCGCGAGGACAGGGGTAGGAAACACCATATATTTT. Translated, it gives CASSARTGVGNTIYF. The chain carries TRBV9 and TRBJ1-3, with TRBD1 matching 9 bases. CDR1 is SGDLS, CDR2 YYNGEE, per germline. CDR3 length equals 15 residues. Trimming at V came to 3 bases and at J to 4 bases, leaving 5 bases not matched to a gene.

The rearrangement links TRBV7-6 to TRBJ1-6, with D perhaps matching TRBD1 (6 bases). V gave up 3 bases and J gave up 3 bases, with 9 bases separating them. Looked up from germline, CDR1 is SGHVS and CDR2 is FNYEAQ. This CDR3 has 15 amino acids. CDR3: CASSLRTDYNSPLHF. The CDR3 DNA reads as TGTGCCAGCAGCTTGCGGACAGACTATAATTCACCCCTCCACTTT.

The chain recombines TRBV12-5 with TRBJ2-1, with D possibly matching TRBD2 (5 bases). CDR1 and CDR2 (germline): LGHNT, FRNRAP. Trimming removed 4 bases at V and 8 bases at J, with 21 bases between. The CDR3 covers 16 residues. CDR3 protein: CASGSAARWGVDEQFF. The CDR3 region has the DNA TGTGCTAGTGGTTCGGCGGCAAGGTGGGGAGTGGATGAGCAGTTCTTC.

The rearrangement links TRBV5-1 to TRBJ1-2, with D unresolved. Between the trimmed V and J ends, which lost 2 bases and 2 bases, there was a span of 7 bases. There are 13 residues in the CDR3. Germline V lookup: CDR1 SGHRS, CDR2 YFSETQ. This CDR3 is CASSFTPNYGYTF. DNA for the CDR3: TGCGCCAGCAGCTTCACACCGAACTATGGCTACACCTTC.

The gene calls are TRBV9 and TRBJ2-5; the D is unclear. V was cut by 0 bases and J by 1 base, with 10 bases left in between. This CDR3 is built from 15 residues. CDR1 is SGDLS and CDR2 is YYNGEE in the germline V gene. The CDR3 coding sequence is TGTGCCAGCAGCGTAGGAGACCACAGCCAAGAGACCCAGTACTTC. This codes for CASSVGDHSQETQYF.

V and J are TRBV10-3 and TRBJ2-3; 9 bases line up with TRBD2. The V gene end was trimmed by 2 bases and the J gene end by 1 base; junction bases not matched to a gene: 4. The CDR3 has 16 residues. CDR1 and CDR2 (germline): ENHRY, SYGVKD. The CDR3 loop reads CAISEGVAGGTDTQYF. For the CDR3, the DNA is TGTGCCATCAGTGAGGGGGTAGCGGGGGGCACAGATACGCAGTATTTT.

CDR3 protein: CASRSGAPYEQYV. The CDR3 DNA follows: TGTGCCAGCAGGAGTGGGGCTCCCTACGAGCAGTACGTC. The J gene is TRBJ2-7, the V gene TRBV28, with D perhaps TRBD1 (5 bases). There are 13 residues in the CDR3. The V end was cut by 6 bases, the J end by 2 bases, with 11 bases between. Germline V gene lookup returns CDR1 MDHEN and CDR2 SYDVKM.

This clone was counted only a few times. The rearrangement links TRBV30 to TRBJ1-5, with 8 bases identical to TRBD1. The ends lost 3 bases at V and 8 bases at J; junction bases unmatched: 9. CDR3 length: 14 residues. Germline V lookup: CDR1 GTSNPN, CDR2 SVGIG (reference sequence). CDR3 sequence reads: CAWSRGTGGEPQHF. As DNA, the CDR3 is TGTGCCTGGAGCAGGGGGACAGGAGGAGAGCCCCAGCATTTT.

The V and J genes are TRBV27 and TRBJ2-1; 7 bases are shared with TRBD1. The CDR3 contains 15 residues. Germline CDR1 MNHEY, CDR2 SMNVEV (reference sequence). V shed 5 bases and J 9 bases; nucleotides not matched to a gene: 13. CDR3 residues: CASSVGTVLLTEQFF. CDR3 sequence (DNA): TGTGCCAGCAGTGTCGGGACAGTTCTCTTGACTGAGCAGTTCTTC.

The rearrangement links TRBV2 to TRBJ1-2, with unresolved D. Trimming took 3 bases from V and 0 from J, leaving 8 bases between them. This CDR3 spans 14 amino acids. The V gene's germline CDR1 is SNHLY and CDR2 FYNNEI. The DNA for the CDR3 is TGTGCCAGCAGTGAGGAGGTAGCTAACTATGGCTACACCTTC. This translates into CASSEEVANYGYTF.

This chain connects TRBV11-2 to TRBJ1-5; no reliable D call. CDR3 length: 12 residues. Trimming took off 4 bases at V and 9 bases at J, with 10 bases between the two ends. Germline V lookup: CDR1 SGHAT, CDR2 FQNNGV. CDR3 in DNA: TGTGCCAGCAGCTCCTTAGGAGGGCCCCAGCATTTT. It codes for CASSSLGGPQHF.

The J gene is TRBJ1-4, the V gene TRBV5-1, with D tentatively TRBD1 (6 bases). The CDR3 totals 15 residues. Germline V CDR1 and CDR2: SGHRS, YFSETQ. Trimming cost V 1 base and J 2 bases, with 9 bases left between them. CDR3 DNA: TGCGCCAGCAGCTTGACAGGGACGACTAATGAAAAACTGTTTTTT. Residues: CASSLTGTTNEKLFF. Supplemented by reference TRBV5-1 and TRBJ1-4, the full variable domain reads KAGVTQTPRYLIKTRGQQVTLSCSPISGHRSVSWYQQTPGQGLQFLFEYFSETQRNKGNFPGRFSGRQFSNSRSEMNVSTLELGDSALYLCASSLTGTTNEKLFFGSGTQLSVL.

This clone came up once. J is TRBJ1-1 and V is TRBV2; D call uncertain. V was trimmed by 2 bases and J by 5 bases, leaving 6 bases between them. Germline lookup yields CDR1 SNHLY and CDR2 FYNNEI. This CDR3 is 12 amino acids long. CDR3 residues: CASSESGTEAFF. The CDR3 coding sequence is TGTGCCAGCAGTGAATCGGGGACTGAAGCTTTCTTT.

The V and J genes are TRBV7-2 and TRBJ2-7; TRBD1 matches 10 bases. The CDR3 runs 16 residues. V shed 5 bases, J shed 4 bases, and the junction held 11 bases outside the gene matches. In germline, CDR1 is SGHTA, CDR2 FQGNSA. The CDR3 here is CASSPGPTGGPYEQYF. In nucleotides, the CDR3 is TGTGCCAGCAGCCCGGGACCGACAGGGGGCCCGTACGAGCAGTACTTC. The full variable domain, completed using reference TRBV7-2 and TRBJ2-7, is GAGVSQSPSNKVTEKGKDVELRCDPISGHTALYWYRQSLGQGLEFLIYFQGNSAPDKSGLPSDRFSAERTGGSVSTLTIQRTQQEDSAVYLCASSPGPTGGPYEQYFGPGTRLTVT.

The chain is built from TRBV4-1 and TRBJ2-2; 7 nucleotides align to TRBD1. Germline V lookup: CDR1 MGHRA, CDR2 YSYEKL. V shed 2 bases and J 4 bases; nucleotides not matched to a gene: 7. The CDR3 has 16 residues. CDR3 DNA sequence: TGCGCCAGCAGCCAACCACAGGGGCTGATCACCGGGGAGCTGTTTTTT. Amino acids: CASSQPQGLITGELFF.

This rearrangement joins TRBV3-1 (or the pseudogene TRBV3-2) to TRBJ1-2, with D perhaps TRBD1 (6 bases). The CDR3 is 15 amino acids. V lost 1 base and J 0 bases, leaving 9 bases between the germline ends. Germline assignment: CDR1 LGHDT and CDR2 YNNKEL (reference sequence). The CDR3 spells CASSQGRGTNYGYTF. The CDR3 bases are TGTGCCAGCAGCCAAGGCAGGGGAACTAACTATGGCTACACCTTC.